This TCR beta chain is drawn from a study of cytomegalovirus exposure and HLA in healthy donors. Per germline, CDR1 MNHNY and CDR2 SVGAGI (reference sequence). This CDR3 region has 11 residues. Vbeta (60) and Jbeta (13) primers were used in the PCR. Sequencing used immunoSEQ multiplex PCR; TCRdb keeps in-frame clones, though not all of them. The sample has fewer than 150,000 clones, more than 80% seen once; the top ten hold 6.7%. Material: PBMCs. This chain uses TRBV6-6 with TRBJ2-5; D not certain. The assigned J gene may be wrong: the sequence end matches TRBJ2-7 better. The receptor was isolated from a woman aged 25 to 39 in good health and CMV-seropositive. CDR3 coding DNA: TGTGCCAGCAGTTCACCCGCCGAGCAGTACTTC. It specifies CASSSPAEQYF.